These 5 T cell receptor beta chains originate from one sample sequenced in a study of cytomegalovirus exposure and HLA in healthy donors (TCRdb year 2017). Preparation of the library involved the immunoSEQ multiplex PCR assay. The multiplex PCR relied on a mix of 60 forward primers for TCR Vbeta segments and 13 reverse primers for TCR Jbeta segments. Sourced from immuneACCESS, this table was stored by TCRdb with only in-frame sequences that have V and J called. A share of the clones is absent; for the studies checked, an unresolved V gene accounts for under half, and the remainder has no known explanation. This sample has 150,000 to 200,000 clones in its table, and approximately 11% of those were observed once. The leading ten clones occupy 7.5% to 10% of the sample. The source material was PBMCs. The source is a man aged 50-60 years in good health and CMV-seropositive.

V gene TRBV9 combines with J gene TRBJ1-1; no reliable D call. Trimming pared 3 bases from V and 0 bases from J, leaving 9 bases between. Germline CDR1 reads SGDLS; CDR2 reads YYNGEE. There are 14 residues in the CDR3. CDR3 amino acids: CASSGHSMNTEAFF. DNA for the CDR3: TGTGCCAGCAGCGGACATTCCATGAACACTGAAGCTTTCTTT. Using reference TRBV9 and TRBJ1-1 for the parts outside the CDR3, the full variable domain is DSGVTQTPKHLITATGQRVTLRCSPRSGDLSVYWYQQSLDQGLQFLIQYYNGEERAKGNILERFSAQQFPDLHSELNLSSLELGDSALYFCASSGHSMNTEAFFGQGTRLTVV.

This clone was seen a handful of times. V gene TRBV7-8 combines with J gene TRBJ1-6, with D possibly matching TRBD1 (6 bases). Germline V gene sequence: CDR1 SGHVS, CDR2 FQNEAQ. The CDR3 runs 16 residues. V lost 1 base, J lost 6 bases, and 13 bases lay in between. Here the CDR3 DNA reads TGTGCCAGCAGCTTAGGTCGGGGGGCCCCTAATTCACCCCTCCACTTT. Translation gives CASSLGRGAPNSPLHF. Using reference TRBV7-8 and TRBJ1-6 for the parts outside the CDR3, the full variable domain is GAGVSQSPRYKVAKRGQDVALRCDPISGHVSLFWYQQALGQGPEFLTYFQNEAQLDKSGLPSDRFFAERPEGSVSTLKIQRTQQEDSAVYLCASSLGRGAPNSPLHFGNGTRLTVT.

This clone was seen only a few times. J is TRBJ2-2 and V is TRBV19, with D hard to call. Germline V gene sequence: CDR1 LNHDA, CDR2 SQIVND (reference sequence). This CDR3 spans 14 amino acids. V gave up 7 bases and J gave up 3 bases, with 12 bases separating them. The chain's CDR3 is CASKVADYTGELFF. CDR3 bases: TGTGCCAGTAAGGTGGCGGATTACACCGGGGAGCTGTTTTTT. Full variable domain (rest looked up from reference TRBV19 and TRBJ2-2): DGGITQSPKYLFRKEGQNVTLSCEQNLNHDAMYWYRQDPGQGLRLIYYSQIVNDFQKGDIAEGYSVSREKKESFPLTVTSAQKNPTAFYLCASKVADYTGELFFGEGSRLTVL.

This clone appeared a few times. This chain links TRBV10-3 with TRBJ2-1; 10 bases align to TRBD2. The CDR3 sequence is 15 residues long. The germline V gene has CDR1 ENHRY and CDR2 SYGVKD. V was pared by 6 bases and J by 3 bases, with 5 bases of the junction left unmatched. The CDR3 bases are TGTGCCATCAGACCTAGCGGGGGAGTCTACAATGAGCAGTTCTTC. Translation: CAIRPSGGVYNEQFF.

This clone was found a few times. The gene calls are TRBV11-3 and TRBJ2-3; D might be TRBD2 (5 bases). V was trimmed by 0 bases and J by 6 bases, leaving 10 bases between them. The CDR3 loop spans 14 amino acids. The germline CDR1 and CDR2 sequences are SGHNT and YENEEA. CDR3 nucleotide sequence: TGTGCCAGCAGCTTAGATGGGAGTCTTGATACGCAGTATTTT. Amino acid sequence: CASSLDGSLDTQYF.